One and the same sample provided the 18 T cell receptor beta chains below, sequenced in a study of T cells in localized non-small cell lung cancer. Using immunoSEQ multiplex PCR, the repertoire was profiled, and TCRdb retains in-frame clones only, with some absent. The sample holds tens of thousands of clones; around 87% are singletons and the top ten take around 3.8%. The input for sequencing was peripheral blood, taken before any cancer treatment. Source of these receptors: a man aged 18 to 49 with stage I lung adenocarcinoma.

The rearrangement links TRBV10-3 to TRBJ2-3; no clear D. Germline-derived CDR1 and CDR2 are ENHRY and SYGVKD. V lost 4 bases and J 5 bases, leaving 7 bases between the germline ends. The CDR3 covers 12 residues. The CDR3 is CAISAMRDTQYF. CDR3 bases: TGTGCCATCAGTGCCATGAGAGATACGCAGTATTTT.

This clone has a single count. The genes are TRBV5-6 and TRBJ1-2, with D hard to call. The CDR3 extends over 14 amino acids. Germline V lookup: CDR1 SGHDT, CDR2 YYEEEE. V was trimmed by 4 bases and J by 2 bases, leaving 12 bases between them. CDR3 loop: CASSTMIQNYGYTF. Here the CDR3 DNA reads TGTGCCAGCAGCACGATGATACAGAACTATGGCTACACCTTC.

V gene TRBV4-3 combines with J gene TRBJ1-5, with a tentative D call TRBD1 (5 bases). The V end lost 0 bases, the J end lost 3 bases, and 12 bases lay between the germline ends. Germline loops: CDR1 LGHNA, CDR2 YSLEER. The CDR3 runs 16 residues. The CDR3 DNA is TGCGCCAGCAGCCAAGATGTTGTGGGACCCAATCAGCCCCAGCATTTT. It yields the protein CASSQDVVGPNQPQHF.

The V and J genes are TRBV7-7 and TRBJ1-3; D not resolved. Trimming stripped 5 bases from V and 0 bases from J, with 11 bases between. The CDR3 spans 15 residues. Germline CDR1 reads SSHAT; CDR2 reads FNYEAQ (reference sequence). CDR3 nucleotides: TGTGCCAGCAGCCCTGGACGTGGCTCTGGAAACACCATATATTTT. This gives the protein CASSPGRGSGNTIYF.

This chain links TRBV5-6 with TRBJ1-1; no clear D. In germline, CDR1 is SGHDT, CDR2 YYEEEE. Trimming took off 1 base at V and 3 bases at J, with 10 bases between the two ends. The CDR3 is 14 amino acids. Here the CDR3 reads CASSLWYLDTEAFF. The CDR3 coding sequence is TGTGCCAGCAGCTTGTGGTACTTGGACACTGAAGCTTTCTTT.

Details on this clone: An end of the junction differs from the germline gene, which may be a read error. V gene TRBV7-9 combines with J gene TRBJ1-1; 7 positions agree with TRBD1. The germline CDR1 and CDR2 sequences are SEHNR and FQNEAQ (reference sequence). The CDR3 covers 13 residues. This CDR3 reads CASSPGTDPSMIF. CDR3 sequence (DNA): TGTGCCAGCAGCCCCGGGACAGACCCCTCTATGATCTTT.

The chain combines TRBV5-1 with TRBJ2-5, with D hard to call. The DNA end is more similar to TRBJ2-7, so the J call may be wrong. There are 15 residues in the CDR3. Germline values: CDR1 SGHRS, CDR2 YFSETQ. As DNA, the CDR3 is TGCGCCAGCAGCAGCATTCTACAAGGCAGATACGAGCAGTACTTC. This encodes CASSSILQGRYEQYF.

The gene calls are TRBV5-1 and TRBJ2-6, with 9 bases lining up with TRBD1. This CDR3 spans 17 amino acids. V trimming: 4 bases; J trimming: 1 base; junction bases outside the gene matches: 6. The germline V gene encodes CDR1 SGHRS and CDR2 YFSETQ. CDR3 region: CASSSMGQGSGANVLTF. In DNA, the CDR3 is TGCGCCAGCAGCAGTATGGGACAGGGATCTGGGGCCAACGTCCTGACTTTC. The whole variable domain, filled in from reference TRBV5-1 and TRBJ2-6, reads KAGVTQTPRYLIKTRGQQVTLSCSPISGHRSVSWYQQTPGQGLQFLFEYFSETQRNKGNFPGRFSGRQFSNSRSEMNVSTLELGDSALYLCASSSMGQGSGANVLTFGAGSRLTVL.

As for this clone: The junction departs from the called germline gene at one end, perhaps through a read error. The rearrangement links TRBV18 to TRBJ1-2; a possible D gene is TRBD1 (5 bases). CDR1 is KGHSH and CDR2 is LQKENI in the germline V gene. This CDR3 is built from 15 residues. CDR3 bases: TGTGCCAGCTCATCACCGGGACTCGGGGAAAATGGCTACACCTTC. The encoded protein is CASSSPGLGENGYTF.

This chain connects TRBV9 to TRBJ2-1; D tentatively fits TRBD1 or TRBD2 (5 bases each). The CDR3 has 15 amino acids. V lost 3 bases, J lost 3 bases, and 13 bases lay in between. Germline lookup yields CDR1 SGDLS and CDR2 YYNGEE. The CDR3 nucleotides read TGTGCCAGCAGCGCCACCGGGACGAACTACAATGAGCAGTTCTTC. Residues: CASSATGTNYNEQFF.

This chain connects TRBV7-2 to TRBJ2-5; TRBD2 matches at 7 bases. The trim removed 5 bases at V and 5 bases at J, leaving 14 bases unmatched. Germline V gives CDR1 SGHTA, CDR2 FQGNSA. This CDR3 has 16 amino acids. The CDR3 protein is CASSNPLAVGRETQYF. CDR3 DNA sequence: TGTGCCAGCAGCAATCCTCTAGCGGTGGGGCGGGAGACCCAGTACTTC. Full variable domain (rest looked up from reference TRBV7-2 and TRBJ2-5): GAGVSQSPSNKVTEKGKDVELRCDPISGHTALYWYRQSLGQGLEFLIYFQGNSAPDKSGLPSDRFSAERTGGSVSTLTIQRTQQEDSAVYLCASSNPLAVGRETQYFGPGTRLLVL.

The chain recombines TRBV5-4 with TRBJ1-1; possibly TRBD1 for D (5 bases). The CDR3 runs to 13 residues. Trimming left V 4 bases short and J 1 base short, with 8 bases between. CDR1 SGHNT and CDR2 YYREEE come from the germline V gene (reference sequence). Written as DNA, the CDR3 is TGTGCCAGCAGCCCGACAGAGAACACTGAAGCTTTCTTT. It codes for CASSPTENTEAFF.

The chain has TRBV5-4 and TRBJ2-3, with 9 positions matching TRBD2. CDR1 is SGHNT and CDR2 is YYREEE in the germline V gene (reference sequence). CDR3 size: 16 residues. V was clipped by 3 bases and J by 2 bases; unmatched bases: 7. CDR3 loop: CASSSRSGGFTDTQYF. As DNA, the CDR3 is TGTGCCAGCAGCTCCCGTAGCGGGGGATTCACAGATACGCAGTATTTT.

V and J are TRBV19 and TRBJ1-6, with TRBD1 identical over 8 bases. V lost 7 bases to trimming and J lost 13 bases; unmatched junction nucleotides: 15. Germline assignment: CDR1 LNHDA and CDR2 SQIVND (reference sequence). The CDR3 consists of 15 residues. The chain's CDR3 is CASTRTGSPPKPLHF. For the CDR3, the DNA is TGTGCCAGTACCCGGACAGGGTCCCCTCCGAAGCCCCTCCACTTT.

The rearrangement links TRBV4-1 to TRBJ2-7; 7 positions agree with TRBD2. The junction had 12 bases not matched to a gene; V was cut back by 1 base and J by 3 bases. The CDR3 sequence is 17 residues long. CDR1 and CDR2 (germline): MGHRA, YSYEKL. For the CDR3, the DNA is TGCGCCAGCAGCCAAGTTGGGCCGGGGGGACGCAGCTACGAGCAGTACTTC. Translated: CASSQVGPGGRSYEQYF.

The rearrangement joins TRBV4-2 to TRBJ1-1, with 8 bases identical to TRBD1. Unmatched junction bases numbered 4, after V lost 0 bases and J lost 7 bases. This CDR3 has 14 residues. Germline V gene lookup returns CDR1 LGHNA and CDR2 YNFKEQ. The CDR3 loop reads CASSQEDRGFEAFF. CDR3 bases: TGTGCCAGCAGCCAAGAAGACAGGGGTTTTGAAGCTTTCTTT.

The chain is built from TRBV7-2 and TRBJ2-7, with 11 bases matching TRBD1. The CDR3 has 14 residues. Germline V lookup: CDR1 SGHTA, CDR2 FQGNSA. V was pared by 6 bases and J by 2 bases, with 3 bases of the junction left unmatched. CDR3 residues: CASRSGQGAYEQYF. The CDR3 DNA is TGTGCCAGCAGATCGGGACAGGGGGCCTACGAGCAGTACTTC.

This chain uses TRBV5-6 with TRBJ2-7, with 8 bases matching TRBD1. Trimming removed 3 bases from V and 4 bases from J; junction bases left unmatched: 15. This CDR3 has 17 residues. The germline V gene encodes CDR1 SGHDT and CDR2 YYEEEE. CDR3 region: CASSSSIRQGSWYEQYF. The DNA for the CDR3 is TGTGCCAGCAGCTCATCTATTCGACAGGGGTCTTGGTACGAGCAGTACTTC. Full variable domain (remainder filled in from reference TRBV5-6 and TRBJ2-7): DAGVTQSPTHLIKTRGQQVTLRCSPKSGHDTVSWYQQALGQGPQFIFQYYEEEERQRGNFPDRFSGHQFPNYSSELNVNALLLGDSALYLCASSSSIRQGSWYEQYFGPGTRLTVT.